Shown below are 30 T cell receptor beta chains from a single sample sequenced in a study of T cells in localized non-small cell lung cancer (dated by TCRdb to 2018 to 2020). The protocol used for the library was the immunoSEQ multiplex PCR assay. The source is immuneACCESS, and TCRdb retained only in-frame sequences with V and J called. Part of the clones is not carried over; for the studies checked, unresolved V genes explain less than half of this, and the remainder is unexplained. This sample lists about 24,000 clones; about 88% were detected once. The ten most abundant clones make up about 29% of the sample. The sequencing here drew on peripheral blood, taken before any cancer treatment. Every receptor here comes from a male donor aged 60 or over with stage I squamous cell lung carcinoma.

The rearrangement joins TRBV9 to TRBJ2-1; perhaps D is TRBD1 or TRBD2 (6 bases each). Trimming left V 4 bases short and J 3 bases short, with 14 bases between. Germline-derived CDR1 and CDR2 are SGDLS and YYNGEE. The CDR3 sequence is 15 residues long. The CDR3 is CASSPGGGFYNEQFF. CDR3 nucleotides: TGTGCCAGCAGCCCCGGGGGCGGATTCTACAATGAGCAGTTCTTC.

This chain connects TRBV19 to TRBJ2-2, with D hard to call. Germline V gene data show CDR1 as LNHDA and CDR2 as SQIVND (reference sequence). The CDR3 runs 13 residues. Trimming shortened V by 7 bases and J by 2 bases, and 8 bases separated the two germline ends. DNA of the CDR3: TGTGCCAGTAATAGGCTTAACACCGGGGAGCTGTTTTTT. Protein product: CASNRLNTGELFF.

The chain employs TRBV30 and TRBJ2-5; TRBD2 is a possible D gene (8 bases). V lost 2 bases, J lost 4 bases, and 20 bases lay in between. CDR3 size: 16 residues. From germline, CDR1 is GTSNPN and CDR2 SVGIG (reference sequence). The chain's CDR3 is CAWSPLSGGGRETQYF. CDR3 bases: TGTGCCTGGAGTCCGCTTTCGGGAGGGGGCAGAGAGACCCAGTACTTC. Supplemented by reference TRBV30 and TRBJ2-5, the full variable domain reads SQTIHQWPATLVQPVGSPLSLECTVEGTSNPNLYWYRQAAGRGLQLLFYSVGIGQISSEVPQNLSASRPQDRQFILSSKKLLLSDSGFYLCAWSPLSGGGRETQYFGPGTRLLVL.

V and J are TRBV30 and TRBJ2-5, with 11 bases that match TRBD1. CDR3 size: 14 residues. Germline-derived CDR1 and CDR2 are GTSNPN and SVGIG (reference sequence). The V gene end was trimmed by 4 bases and the J gene end by 4 bases; junction bases not matched to a gene: 5. CDR3 loop: CAWKGQGVGETQYF. The CDR3 DNA is TGTGCCTGGAAGGGACAGGGGGTAGGAGAGACCCAGTACTTC.

The V gene is TRBV11-2, the J gene TRBJ2-7; D is uncertain. The germline V and J ends were trimmed by 5 bases and 1 base, with 12 bases remaining between them. CDR1 and CDR2 from the germline V gene are SGHAT and FQNNGV. The CDR3 consists of 14 residues. In DNA, the CDR3 is TGTGCCAGCAGCCCGAATAGTCTATCCTACGAGCAGTACTTC. Amino acid sequence: CASSPNSLSYEQYF.

The rearrangement uses TRBV29-1 and TRBJ1-6, with TRBD1 as a possible D gene (5 bases). V dropped 0 bases and J dropped 10 bases, with 10 bases sitting between them. CDR3 size: 13 residues. CDR1 and CDR2 from the germline V gene are SQVTM and ANQGSEA. The DNA of the CDR3 is TGCAGCGTTGAAGATGTACGGGGGTCACCCCTCCACTTT. Translated: CSVEDVRGSPLHF. The variable domain in full, completed from reference TRBV29-1 and TRBJ1-6, reads SAVISQKPSRDICQRGTSLTIQCQVDSQVTMMFWYRQQPGQSLTLIATANQGSEATYESGFVIDKFPISRPNLTFSTLTVSNMSPEDSSIYLCSVEDVRGSPLHFGNGTRLTVT.

This clone was seen more than once but under ten times. The V gene is TRBV6-5, the J gene TRBJ1-6; D is perhaps TRBD1 (5 bases). The germline CDR1 and CDR2 sequences are MNHEY and SVGAGI. V lost 5 bases to trimming and J lost 7 bases, with 15 bases between them. CDR3 length: 15 residues. For the CDR3, the DNA is TGTGCCAGCAGTCCCCCGGGACTGAGGAATTCACCCCTCCACTTT. Its translation is CASSPPGLRNSPLHF.

The chain is built from TRBV19 and TRBJ2-4, with D possibly called TRBD1 or TRBD2 (6 bases each). The CDR3 has 13 residues. V lost 3 bases and J 5 bases, leaving 8 bases between the germline ends. Germline V gene sequence: CDR1 LNHDA, CDR2 SQIVND (reference sequence). CDR3 region: CASSIRGQNIQYF. The DNA for the CDR3 is TGTGCCAGTAGTATTCGGGGGCAAAACATTCAGTACTTC.

The chain has TRBV27 and TRBJ2-1; perhaps TRBD1 as D (6 bases). V was shortened by 6 bases and J by 2 bases, with 8 bases between the two germline ends. The CDR3 has 13 amino acids. Germline CDR1 MNHEY, CDR2 SMNVEV (reference sequence). DNA of the CDR3: TGTGCCAGCAGGCGGACAGCCTACAATGAGCAGTTCTTC. Amino acid sequence: CASRRTAYNEQFF.

This clone was found a few times. The chain carries TRBV19 and TRBJ1-6; D is uncertain. Trimming shortened V by 4 bases and J by 5 bases, and 12 bases separated the two germline ends. The CDR3 has 15 amino acids. From germline, CDR1 is LNHDA and CDR2 SQIVND (reference sequence). The CDR3 is CASSRKAEDNSPLHF. CDR3 coding DNA: TGTGCCAGTAGTAGGAAGGCCGAGGATAATTCACCCCTCCACTTT. The full variable domain, in which reference TRBV19 and TRBJ1-6 provide the parts outside the CDR3, is DGGITQSPKYLFRKEGQNVTLSCEQNLNHDAMYWYRQDPGQGLRLIYYSQIVNDFQKGDIAEGYSVSREKKESFPLTVTSAQKNPTAFYLCASSRKAEDNSPLHFGNGTRLTVT.

This chain joins TRBV5-1 and TRBJ2-3; D may be TRBD1 (6 bases). Germline values: CDR1 SGHRS, CDR2 YFSETQ. The CDR3 spans 14 residues. V was clipped by 0 bases and J by 5 bases, with 10 bases between them. CDR3 DNA sequence: TGCGCCAGCAGCTTGGGACAGGCATTAGATACGCAGTATTTT. Translation: CASSLGQALDTQYF.

The chain combines TRBV7-2 with TRBJ1-2, with D possibly matching TRBD1 (6 bases). Per germline, CDR1 SGHTA and CDR2 FQGNSA. CDR3 length: 14 amino acids. V was clipped by 5 bases and J by 8 bases, with 18 bases between them. The CDR3 is CASSPPLTGQGYTF. The DNA of the CDR3 is TGTGCCAGCAGCCCCCCCCTTACAGGGCAAGGCTACACCTTC.

The V and J genes are TRBV13 and TRBJ2-7; perhaps D is TRBD1 or TRBD2 (7 bases each). V gave up 5 bases and J gave up 6 bases, with 23 bases separating them. The CDR3 sequence is 16 residues long. The V gene's germline CDR1 is PRHDT and CDR2 FYEKMQ (reference sequence). The DNA of the CDR3 is TGTGCCAGCAGCCCCGGGGGAGGGGGCGTAGTAGGCGAGCAGTACTTC. Translated: CASSPGGGGVVGEQYF.

The chain employs TRBV14 and TRBJ2-3; TRBD2 matches 7 bases. The trim removed 0 bases at V and 1 base at J, leaving 1 base unmatched. This CDR3 spans 15 amino acids. The germline CDR1 and CDR2 sequences are SGHDN and FVKESK. This chain's CDR3 is CASSQDAGGTDTQYF. CDR3 bases: TGTGCCAGCAGCCAAGACGCGGGGGGCACAGATACGCAGTATTTT.

This chain links TRBV5-6 with TRBJ1-2; D unresolved. Deletions cut 3 bases from V and 8 bases from J, with 14 bases between. CDR3 size: 13 residues. From germline, CDR1 is SGHDT and CDR2 YYEEEE. CDR3 sequence (DNA): TGTGCCAGCAGCTCGGTGTTGATGAGCGGCTACACCTTC. Translation gives CASSSVLMSGYTF.

The rearrangement links TRBV9 to TRBJ2-7; D may be TRBD1 (6 bases). V was pared by 4 bases and J by 1 base, with 12 bases between. CDR1 and CDR2 (germline): SGDLS, YYNGEE. This CDR3 spans 14 amino acids. CDR3 sequence: CASSPQTGSYEQYF. The DNA for the CDR3 is TGTGCCAGCAGCCCCCAGACAGGTTCCTACGAGCAGTACTTC.

The V call is TRBV2, the J call TRBJ2-7; D is unresolved. CDR1 SNHLY and CDR2 FYNNEI come from the germline V gene. The germline V and J ends were trimmed by 6 bases and 4 bases, with 4 bases remaining between them. This CDR3 region has 10 residues. This CDR3 is CASSFYEQYF. CDR3 nucleotide sequence: TGTGCCAGCAGCTTTTACGAGCAGTACTTC.

The chain links TRBV27 to TRBJ2-2; a weak D match, TRBD2 (6 bases). The V end lost 2 bases, the J end lost 1 base, and 8 bases lay between the germline ends. This CDR3 has 15 residues. Germline-derived CDR1 and CDR2 are MNHEY and SMNVEV (reference sequence). The CDR3 loop reads CASSLGGWNTGELFF. Here the CDR3 DNA reads TGTGCCAGCAGTTTAGGGGGGTGGAACACCGGGGAGCTGTTTTTT.

The V and J genes are TRBV5-8 and TRBJ1-2; 9 bases align to TRBD1. V lost 7 bases to trimming and J lost 3 bases; unmatched junction nucleotides: 7. The CDR3 spans 14 residues. From germline, CDR1 is SGHTS and CDR2 YDEGEE. The CDR3, as DNA: TGTGCCAGCCGGGACAGGGTGGGGGACTATGGCTACACCTTC. Translation: CASRDRVGDYGYTF.

The rearrangement joins TRBV7-2 to TRBJ2-1; 9 bases are a match to TRBD2. Trimming took 0 bases from V and 8 from J; bases not matched to a gene: 8. The germline CDR1 and CDR2 sequences are SGHTA and FQGNSA. CDR3 length: 16 amino acids. Written as DNA, the CDR3 is TGTGCCAGCAGCTTAGCTAGCGGGAGTACTAGCCATGAGCAGTTCTTC. Its protein is CASSLASGSTSHEQFF.

This chain connects TRBV2 to TRBJ1-3; TRBD1 might be the D (6 bases). Germline lookup yields CDR1 SNHLY and CDR2 FYNNEI. The CDR3 spans 12 residues. V lost 8 bases to trimming and J lost 2 bases, with 7 bases between them. The CDR3 here is CASAGAGNTIYF. CDR3 sequence (DNA): TGTGCCAGCGCAGGGGCTGGAAACACCATATATTTT.

The chain carries TRBV7-2 and TRBJ2-5; 8 bases match TRBD1. CDR3 length: 14 amino acids. V lost 5 bases to trimming and J lost 2 bases; unmatched junction nucleotides: 4. Germline-derived CDR1 and CDR2 are SGHTA and FQGNSA. The CDR3 DNA follows: TGTGCCAGCAGCACGCGACAGGGGCAAGAGACCCAGTACTTC. Protein product: CASSTRQGQETQYF.

The table lists this clone with a few counts. The chain has TRBV9 and TRBJ1-6; 7 bases align to TRBD1. The CDR3 is 15 residues long. CDR1 is SGDLS, CDR2 YYNGEE, per germline. Trimming at V came to 0 bases and at J to 10 bases, leaving 7 bases not matched to a gene. CDR3 protein: CASSVGGGGLSPLHF. The CDR3 DNA follows: TGTGCCAGCAGCGTAGGAGGGGGCGGTTTGTCACCCCTCCACTTT.

This clone was seen only once. The rearrangement links TRBV6-6 to TRBJ2-5; 8 bases line up with TRBD2. V was clipped by 6 bases and J by 0 bases; unmatched bases: 9. CDR1 and CDR2 (germline): MNHNY, SVGAGI (reference sequence). This CDR3 is 16 amino acids long. CDR3 residues: CASSLSSSGYQETQYF. The DNA for the CDR3 is TGTGCCAGCAGCCTGAGCTCTAGCGGGTACCAAGAGACCCAGTACTTC.

This sequence joins TRBV13 and TRBJ1-2, with TRBD1 matching 11 bases. V dropped 6 bases and J dropped 8; count of bases not matched to a gene: 8. Germline-derived CDR1 and CDR2 are PRHDT and FYEKMQ (reference sequence). CDR3 size: 14 residues. The CDR3 bases are TGTGCCAGCAGTTTGGACAGGGGGCAGTACGGCTACACCTTC. Translating gives CASSLDRGQYGYTF.

CDR3: CAGGGTVDNSPLHF. For the CDR3, the DNA is TGTGCCGGGGGGGGAACAGTTGATAATTCACCCCTCCACTTT. The rearrangement joins TRBV6-1 to TRBJ1-6; D perhaps matches TRBD1 (5 bases). V was trimmed by 11 bases and J by 5 bases, leaving 16 bases between them. This CDR3 comprises 14 residues. CDR1 is MNHNS, CDR2 SASEGT, per germline.

The rearrangement uses TRBV5-6 and TRBJ1-1, with TRBD1 matching over 11 bases. Germline-derived CDR1 and CDR2 are SGHDT and YYEEEE. This CDR3 is built from 17 residues. V shed 1 base, J shed 1 base, and the junction held 6 bases outside the gene matches. CDR3 in amino acids: CASSLLGQGVGNTEAFF. CDR3 sequence (DNA): TGTGCCAGCAGCTTGTTGGGACAGGGGGTCGGGAACACTGAAGCTTTCTTT.

The chain combines TRBV20-1 with TRBJ2-3, with no clear D. CDR3 length equals 10 residues. In germline, CDR1 is DFQATT, CDR2 SNEGSKA (reference sequence). The V and J ends lost 3 bases and 15 bases respectively, with 13 bases between them. CDR3 amino acids: CSASRYPGYF. CDR3 DNA: TGCAGTGCTAGCCGGTACCCTGGATATTTT.

The rearrangement uses TRBV20-1 and TRBJ2-7; D call uncertain. Trimming removed 2 bases from V and 2 bases from J, with 4 bases in between. The CDR3 totals 11 residues. Germline values: CDR1 DFQATT, CDR2 SNEGSKA (reference sequence). The CDR3 protein is CSARKAYEQYF. The CDR3 coding sequence is TGCAGTGCTAGAAAAGCCTACGAGCAGTACTTC.

This sequence joins TRBV7-9 and TRBJ2-6; no clear D gene. Germline CDR1 reads SEHNR; CDR2 reads FQNEAQ (reference sequence). CDR3 length equals 15 residues. Trimming cost V 4 bases and J 0 bases, with 7 bases left between them. CDR3 residues: CASSSTDSGANVLTF. The DNA for the CDR3 is TGTGCCAGCAGCTCCACAGACTCTGGGGCCAACGTCCTGACTTTC.